One and the same sample provided the 9 T cell receptor beta chains below, sequenced in a study of cytomegalovirus exposure and HLA in healthy donors. PCR used 60 Vbeta primers and 13 Jbeta primers. Produced via immunoSEQ multiplex PCR; TCRdb's table is partial and in-frame only. This sample yields approximately 170,000 clones, of which more than 70% are seen a single time; 4.5% to 5.5% belongs to the top ten. The specimen sequenced was PBMCs. The receptors stem from a man aged 30-40 years in good health and CMV-seropositive.

This chain links TRBV10-3 with TRBJ2-7; TRBD1 agrees at 8 bases. Germline CDR1 ENHRY, CDR2 SYGVKD. The CDR3 length is 16 residues. V lost 1 base, J lost 5 bases, and 10 bases stayed unmatched. The CDR3 protein is CAISELTGARVDEQYF. CDR3 nucleotide sequence: TGTGCCATCAGTGAGTTGACAGGGGCGCGAGTCGACGAGCAGTACTTC.

This chain uses TRBV4-1 with TRBJ2-7; maybe TRBD2 (6 bases). Germline V gene lookup returns CDR1 MGHRA and CDR2 YSYEKL. CDR3 length equals 15 residues. V lost 2 bases, J lost 0 bases, and 11 bases lay in between. The chain's CDR3 is CASSQKAGPSYEQYF. CDR3 in DNA: TGCGCCAGCAGCCAAAAAGCGGGTCCCTCCTACGAGCAGTACTTC.

The chain has TRBV20-1 and TRBJ1-2, with D tentatively TRBD1 (5 bases). Germline V gene lookup returns CDR1 DFQATT and CDR2 SNEGSKA (reference sequence). The CDR3 is made up of 11 amino acids. V lost 7 bases and J lost 7, with 13 bases in between. This CDR3 reads CSEATGGGYTF. DNA of the CDR3: TGCAGTGAGGCGACGGGGGGTGGCTACACCTTC.

The V and J genes are TRBV6-1 and TRBJ1-2, with D possibly being TRBD1 (6 bases). The CDR3 totals 11 residues. Germline V gene lookup returns CDR1 MNHNS and CDR2 SASEGT. Trimming pared 4 bases from V and 14 bases from J, leaving 14 bases between. CDR3 sequence (DNA): TGTGCCAGCAGTGCACAACAAGGGGGAACCTTC. Protein sequence: CASSAQQGGTF.

The chain joins TRBV18 to TRBJ1-3, with D unresolved. The germline gives CDR1 KGHSH, CDR2 LQKENI. V lost 3 bases and J 5 bases, leaving 11 bases between the germline ends. This CDR3 is built from 14 residues. The CDR3 coding sequence is TGTGCCAGCTCACCGACGGGAGAAAGAAACACCATATATTTT. Its translation: CASSPTGERNTIYF.

This sequence joins TRBV29-1 and TRBJ1-2; TRBD1 matches 10 bases. The CDR3 spans 13 residues. Germline values: CDR1 SQVTM, CDR2 ANQGSEA. V was pared by 6 bases and J by 6 bases, with 7 bases of the junction left unmatched. The CDR3 region has the DNA TGCAGCGTCAGACAGGGGGCTTTGGATGGCTACACCTTC. Protein product: CSVRQGALDGYTF. The full variable domain, its missing parts supplied by reference TRBV29-1 and TRBJ1-2, is SAVISQKPSRDICQRGTSLTIQCQVDSQVTMMFWYRQQPGQSLTLIATANQGSEATYESGFVIDKFPISRPNLTFSTLTVSNMSPEDSSIYLCSVRQGALDGYTFGSGTRLTVV.

The chain combines TRBV18 with TRBJ2-1; TRBD1 is a possible D gene (6 bases). CDR1 and CDR2 from the germline V gene are KGHSH and LQKENI. The CDR3 extends over 15 amino acids. V gave up 2 bases and J gave up 4 bases, with 12 bases separating them. This CDR3 reads CASSPSQGSYNEQFF. In DNA, the CDR3 is TGTGCCAGCTCACCATCCCAGGGGTCTTACAATGAGCAGTTCTTC.

This chain uses TRBV2 with TRBJ2-5; D is unresolved. CDR1 is SNHLY and CDR2 is FYNNEI in the germline V gene. V shed 4 bases and J shed 7 bases, with 13 bases lying between them. There are 13 residues in the CDR3. This CDR3 is CASSGWSVGTQYF. CDR3 coding DNA: TGTGCCAGCAGTGGTTGGAGTGTAGGGACCCAGTACTTC.

In DNA form, the CDR3 reads TGCGCCAGCAGCCAAGTGGGGACACCCAATCAGCCCCAGCATTTT. Translating it yields CASSQVGTPNQPQHF. The chain combines TRBV4-1 with TRBJ1-5, with a possible D match to TRBD1 (6 bases). CDR3 size: 15 residues. V was trimmed by 1 base and J by 3 bases, leaving 10 bases between them. In germline, CDR1 is MGHRA, CDR2 YSYEKL.